This entry lists 28 T cell receptor beta chains sequenced from one sample in a study of shared clonotypes between healthy human individuals. Repertoires were generated with immunoSEQ multiplex PCR, while TCRdb's copy carries only in-frame clones and drops some. The sample shows over a million clones, roughly 98.5% of them seen only once. Sequences were obtained from naive CD4+ T cells sorted from blood. Stated subset: CD45RA+ positively selected. Source of these receptors: a man aged 25 to 40 in good health.

Of note for this clone: This CDR3 is also generated by other DNA sequences in the sample. CDR3 residues: CSVGPNEQFF. CDR3 bases: TGCAGCGTTGGACCCAATGAGCAGTTCTTC. The chain uses TRBV29-1 and TRBJ2-1; no reliable D call. V gave up 4 bases and J gave up 6 bases, with 4 bases separating them. Germline CDR1 is SQVTM and CDR2 is ANQGSEA. The CDR3 consists of 10 residues.

V and J are TRBV30 and TRBJ2-3, with TRBD1 matching over 7 bases. The germline V gene encodes CDR1 GTSNPN and CDR2 SVGIG (reference sequence). V lost 3 bases to trimming and J lost 4 bases; unmatched junction nucleotides: 7. CDR3 length: 14 residues. CDR3: CAWRRQGRSDTQYF. The DNA of the CDR3 is TGTGCCTGGAGGAGACAGGGACGATCAGATACGCAGTATTTT.

The chain uses TRBV5-1 and TRBJ2-3, with 14 bases that match TRBD2. The V gene end was trimmed by 2 bases and the J gene end by 3 bases; junction bases not matched to a gene: 8. There are 18 residues in the CDR3. Germline V gene data show CDR1 as SGHRS and CDR2 as YFSETQ. The CDR3 sequence is CASSFGLAGGDGTDTQYF. CDR3 nucleotides: TGCGCCAGCAGCTTCGGACTAGCGGGAGGAGATGGGACAGATACGCAGTATTTT.

The chain joins TRBV7-8 to TRBJ2-7; weak D call: TRBD2 (8 bases). This CDR3 has 17 amino acids. V dropped 5 bases and J dropped 3 bases, with 23 bases sitting between them. Looked up from germline, CDR1 is SGHVS and CDR2 is FQNEAQ. CDR3 coding DNA: TGTGCCAGCAGCAACTTAGCAGGGGGTAGCGGGAACTACGAGCAGTACTTC. Residues: CASSNLAGGSGNYEQYF.

The V gene is TRBV5-1, the J gene TRBJ2-7; TRBD2 aligns across 7 bases. The CDR3 loop spans 15 amino acids. V was clipped by 6 bases and J by 6 bases; unmatched bases: 15. The germline CDR1 and CDR2 sequences are SGHRS and YFSETQ. The chain's CDR3 is CASTSGRGGSVEQYF. The CDR3 nucleotides are TGCGCCAGCACCTCGGGGAGGGGTGGTTCTGTCGAGCAGTACTTC.

V and J are TRBV7-8 and TRBJ2-4; D not certain. There are 14 residues in the CDR3. Germline V gene sequence: CDR1 SGHVS, CDR2 FQNEAQ. V was shortened by 5 bases and J by 1 base, with 9 bases between the two germline ends. For the CDR3, the DNA is TGTGCCAGCAGCAAGACCCCGGCCAAAAACATTCAGTACTTC. This sequence encodes CASSKTPAKNIQYF.

CDR3 sequence reads: CARSRSRVTEITYEQYF. The CDR3 region has the DNA TGTGCCAGAAGCCGATCCCGGGTGACGGAGATCACCTACGAGCAGTACTTC. The J gene is TRBJ2-7, the V gene TRBV5-3; no clear D. TRBV5-3 is classed as an ORF, of uncertain function. The CDR3 spans 17 residues. Trimming stripped 4 bases from V and 2 bases from J, with 22 bases between.

J is TRBJ2-2 and V is TRBV9; TRBD1 is a possible D gene (5 bases). CDR1 and CDR2 (germline): SGDLS, YYNGEE. CDR3 length: 14 residues. V dropped 3 bases and J dropped 4 bases, with 10 bases sitting between them. CDR3 nucleotides: TGTGCCAGCAGCGAGGCAGGGTTCACCGGGGAGCTGTTTTTT. Translated, it gives CASSEAGFTGELFF.

The rearrangement joins TRBV7-9 to TRBJ1-5; 9 bases agree with TRBD1. J lost 6 bases, V lost 6 bases, and 21 bases had no gene match. This CDR3 is built from 19 residues. Germline CDR1 SEHNR, CDR2 FQNEAQ (reference sequence). Here the CDR3 reads CASRLRGTGIYCTGQPQHF. CDR3 nucleotide sequence: TGTGCCAGCAGGTTAAGAGGGACAGGGATCTATTGTACGGGTCAGCCCCAGCATTTT.

This chain joins TRBV18 and TRBJ1-1; 7 bases are shared with TRBD1. CDR1 is KGHSH, CDR2 LQKENI, per germline. J was trimmed by 2 bases and V by 6 bases; bases with no gene match: 12. This CDR3 comprises 16 residues. The CDR3 reads CASSSDRVVLNTEAFF. DNA for the CDR3: TGTGCCAGCTCCTCAGACAGGGTGGTACTTAACACTGAAGCTTTCTTT.

This chain links TRBV11-3 with TRBJ2-7; TRBD1 matches 11 bases. V lost 5 bases, J lost 1 base, and 4 bases stayed unmatched. The CDR3 loop spans 15 amino acids. Germline V gene sequence: CDR1 SGHNT, CDR2 YENEEA. This CDR3 is CASSPGQGDSYEQYF. CDR3 sequence (DNA): TGTGCCAGCAGCCCGGGACAGGGGGATTCCTACGAGCAGTACTTC.

As to this clone: This sample includes further DNA sequences coding for the same CDR3. The rearrangement links TRBV27 to TRBJ1-2, with D possibly being TRBD1 (5 bases). The V gene lost 2 bases and the J gene lost 0 bases, with 10 bases spanning the gap. This CDR3 has 15 amino acids. The germline gives CDR1 MNHEY, CDR2 SMNVEV (reference sequence). The CDR3 DNA reads as TGTGCCAGCAGTTTAGGGCAGGGAGCTAACTATGGCTACACCTTC. Amino acid sequence: CASSLGQGANYGYTF.

This sequence joins TRBV19 and TRBJ2-1; 11 bases are shared with TRBD2. The CDR3 is 15 amino acids. Losses at the gene ends were 2 bases for V and 8 bases for J; bases not matched to a gene: 5. CDR1 is LNHDA, CDR2 SQIVND, per germline (reference sequence). The CDR3 DNA follows: TGTGCCAGTAGTATAATAGCGGGAGGGCCGGATGAGCAGTTCTTC. Protein product: CASSIIAGGPDEQFF.

This clone was detected only once. The V and J genes are TRBV15 and TRBJ2-1, with unresolved D. The germline gives CDR1 LNHNV, CDR2 YYDKDF (reference sequence). The CDR3 consists of 13 residues. The V end lost 8 bases, the J end lost 0 bases, and 8 bases lay between the germline ends. The CDR3 spells CATRYSSYNEQFF. In nucleotides, the CDR3 is TGTGCCACCCGCTATAGCTCCTACAATGAGCAGTTCTTC.

The chain carries TRBV5-4 and TRBJ2-5, with D possibly matching TRBD1 (6 bases). Trimming left V 7 bases short and J 0 bases short, with 10 bases between. The CDR3 is 13 residues long. Germline V gene data show CDR1 as SGHNT and CDR2 as YYREEE (reference sequence). The CDR3 reads CASRRQDQETQYF. The CDR3 DNA is TGTGCCAGCCGCAGACAGGACCAAGAGACCCAGTACTTC.

The V and J genes are TRBV9 and TRBJ2-1; 7 positions agree with TRBD2. Germline V gives CDR1 SGDLS, CDR2 YYNGEE. This CDR3 has 16 amino acids. V shed 2 bases, J shed 1 base, and the junction held 6 bases outside the gene matches. The CDR3 here is CASSVQTSASYNEQFF. The CDR3 nucleotides are TGTGCCAGCAGCGTCCAAACTAGCGCTTCCTACAATGAGCAGTTCTTC.

This chain joins TRBV18 and TRBJ2-1, with 12 bases fitting TRBD2. V trimming: 3 bases; J trimming: 7 bases; junction bases outside the gene matches: 7. This CDR3 is built from 16 residues. Germline V gene sequence: CDR1 KGHSH, CDR2 LQKENI. The CDR3 region is CASSPTSGRYVNEQFF. Written as DNA, the CDR3 is TGTGCCAGCTCACCGACTAGCGGGAGATACGTTAATGAGCAGTTCTTC.

The V call is TRBV5-5, the J call TRBJ2-1; 13 bases align to TRBD2. This CDR3 comprises 18 residues. With V trimmed by 0 bases and J by 5 bases, 8 bases remained unmatched. From germline, CDR1 is SGHKS and CDR2 YYEKEE (reference sequence). The CDR3 is CASSLVLAGGLGDNEQFF. CDR3 bases: TGTGCCAGCAGCTTGGTACTAGCGGGAGGGCTGGGAGACAATGAGCAGTTCTTC.

This chain connects TRBV10-1 to TRBJ2-3; D possibly corresponds to TRBD1 (6 bases). Deletions cut 3 bases from V and 5 bases from J, with 18 bases between. CDR1 WNHNN and CDR2 SYGVQD come from the germline V gene (reference sequence). This CDR3 has 16 residues. CDR3 in DNA: TGCGCCAGCAGTGAATCTCAGGGGTTCTACATAGATACGCAGTATTTT. Amino acids: CASSESQGFYIDTQYF.

The V call is TRBV14, the J call TRBJ2-7; 11 nucleotides align to TRBD2. Germline CDR1 is SGHDN and CDR2 is FVKESK. The CDR3 has 18 amino acids. J gave up 4 bases and V 2 bases, and 13 bases lay outside the gene matches. CDR3 sequence (DNA): TGTGCCAGCAGCCAAAGGACTAGCGGGCCCGCGCCGGCATACGAGCAGTACTTC. It specifies CASSQRTSGPAPAYEQYF.

V is TRBV10-3 and J is TRBJ2-2; D possibly corresponds to TRBD2 (6 bases). V lost 6 bases, J lost 0 bases, and 11 bases lay in between. The CDR3 extends over 15 amino acids. Germline V gives CDR1 ENHRY, CDR2 SYGVKD. The CDR3 loop is CAIRIADPNTGELFF. The CDR3 DNA follows: TGTGCCATCAGAATAGCGGACCCGAACACCGGGGAGCTGTTTTTT.

The chain employs TRBV19 and TRBJ1-2; D unresolved. Germline V gene data show CDR1 as LNHDA and CDR2 as SQIVND (reference sequence). This CDR3 has 12 residues. V lost 5 bases to trimming and J lost 4 bases, with 8 bases between them. The CDR3 coding sequence is TGTGCCAGTAGTCCCAGTAGCTATGGCTACACCTTC. Amino acids: CASSPSSYGYTF. The variable domain in full, completed from reference TRBV19 and TRBJ1-2, reads DGGITQSPKYLFRKEGQNVTLSCEQNLNHDAMYWYRQDPGQGLRLIYYSQIVNDFQKGDIAEGYSVSREKKESFPLTVTSAQKNPTAFYLCASSPSSYGYTFGSGTRLTVV.

The V and J genes are TRBV6-1 and TRBJ2-5; the D gene is possibly TRBD1 (6 bases). Germline V gives CDR1 MNHNS, CDR2 SASEGT. The CDR3 loop spans 15 amino acids. The V and J ends lost 6 bases and 4 bases respectively, with 18 bases between them. Here the CDR3 DNA reads TGTGCCAGCAGGACTCCCGGGACATGGGGAGAGACCCAGTACTTC. Its translation is CASRTPGTWGETQYF.

V is TRBV6-6 and J is TRBJ1-5; D is perhaps TRBD1 (5 bases). This CDR3 contains 15 residues. CDR1 and CDR2 (germline): MNHNY, SVGAGI (reference sequence). V dropped 6 bases and J dropped 0 bases, with 12 bases sitting between them. The CDR3 region has the DNA TGTGCCAGCAGCAGCATCAGGGATAGCAATCAGCCCCAGCATTTT. This codes for CASSSIRDSNQPQHF.

The chain employs TRBV30 and TRBJ2-1; D is possibly TRBD2 (6 bases). This CDR3 contains 11 residues. CDR1 is GTSNPN, CDR2 SVGIG, per germline (reference sequence). Trimming shortened V by 1 base and J by 9 bases, and 7 bases separated the two germline ends. CDR3 nucleotide sequence: TGTGCCTGGAGTGCGGAGGGTGAGCAGTTCTTC. Amino acid sequence: CAWSAEGEQFF.

A remark on this clone: Other DNA variants within this sample encode the same CDR3. This chain links TRBV5-4 with TRBJ2-7, with 10 bases aligning to TRBD1. The CDR3 runs 14 residues. V lost 4 bases and J lost 0; bases outside the gene matches: 1. The germline gives CDR1 SGHNT, CDR2 YYREEE (reference sequence). For the CDR3, the DNA is TGTGCCAGCAGCCGGACAGGGGGCTCCTACGAGCAGTACTTC. Its protein product is CASSRTGGSYEQYF. The variable domain in full, with the rest retrieved from reference TRBV5-4 and TRBJ2-7, is ETGVTQSPTHLIKTRGQQVTLRCSSQSGHNTVSWYQQALGQGPQFIFQYYREEENGRGNFPPRFSGLQFPNYSSELNVNALELDDSALYLCASSRTGGSYEQYFGPGTRLTVT.

The V gene is TRBV7-8, the J gene TRBJ1-4, with unresolved D. Between the trimmed V and J ends, which lost 5 bases and 4 bases, there was a span of 11 bases. This CDR3 region has 14 residues. The germline gives CDR1 SGHVS, CDR2 FQNEAQ. CDR3 coding DNA: TGTGCCAGCAGCCGAGATCACTATAATGAAAAACTGTTTTTT. Protein sequence: CASSRDHYNEKLFF.

The rearrangement uses TRBV11-2 and TRBJ1-4; 11 bases are a match to TRBD1. CDR1 and CDR2 (germline): SGHAT, FQNNGV. The CDR3 has 14 amino acids. After removal of 5 bases from V and 8 bases from J, the junction contained 4 bases not matched to a gene. The CDR3 DNA reads TGTGCCAGCAGCACGGGACAGGGGGTAGAAAAACTGTTTTTT. Translation: CASSTGQGVEKLFF.